This T cell receptor (beta chain) appears in the sequencing data of a study of T cells in narcolepsy. For the study at large: Healthy controls were enrolled alongside patients with narcolepsy type 1 or type 2.

Broader study findings: Same-patient CSF and blood CD4+ T cell clonotypes included HCRT-specific and TRIB2-specific autoreactive ones.

CDR1 and CDR2 from the germline V gene are SNHLY and FYNNEI. The CDR3 runs to 16 residues. Trimming shortened V by 4 bases and J by 1 base, and 13 bases separated the two germline ends. A word on this clone: Its antigen remains unknown.

Method: immunoSEQ multiplex PCR; TCRdb's copy keeps in-frame clones and lacks some. The sample lists nearly 35,000 clones; approximately 80% were seen once. The chain recombines TRBV2 with TRBJ2-2; D is unclear. The sequenced material came from memory (CD45RA-) CD4+ T cells from blood. The receptor was derived from a human donor in good health. The CDR3 region has the DNA TGTGCCAGCAGTGTTCGAAGCAGCCAGAACACCGGGGAGCTGTTTTTT. Its protein product is CASSVRSSQNTGELFF. Full variable domain (outside the CDR3, taken from reference TRBV2 and TRBJ2-2): EPEVTQTPSHQVTQMGQEVILRCVPISNHLYFYWYRQILGQKVEFLVSFYNNEISEKSEIFDDQFSVERPDGSNFTLKIRSTKLEDSAMYFCASSVRSSQNTGELFFGEGSRLTVL.